These 15 T cell receptor beta chains were all obtained from the same sample, sequenced in a study of blood T cell repertoires in COVID-19. Profiling relied on immunoSEQ multiplex PCR, and the TCRdb table lists in-frame clones only, not all of them. The sample yields 200,000 to 250,000 clones, around 88% seen once. Material: peripheral blood. The receptors were gathered from an older man with acute or convalescent COVID-19.

The chain carries TRBV28 and TRBJ1-2; D unresolved. CDR3 length: 12 residues. The germline V and J ends were trimmed by 5 bases and 3 bases, with 7 bases remaining between them. Germline values: CDR1 MDHEN, CDR2 SYDVKM. The CDR3 loop is CASSQDYYGYTF. DNA of the CDR3: TGTGCCAGCAGTCAGGACTACTATGGCTACACCTTC.

The V gene is TRBV3-1 (or the pseudogene TRBV3-2), the J gene TRBJ2-1; possibly TRBD1 for D (5 bases). The CDR3 extends over 15 amino acids. In germline, CDR1 is LGHDT, CDR2 YNNKEL (reference sequence). V was trimmed by 2 bases and J by 6 bases, leaving 14 bases between them. Here the CDR3 reads CASSQRGLSINEQFF. The CDR3 nucleotides read TGTGCCAGCAGCCAAAGGGGTCTTTCTATCAATGAGCAGTTCTTC.

The rearrangement joins TRBV28 to TRBJ1-2; 7 bases fit TRBD1. This CDR3 is built from 17 residues. Germline V gene lookup returns CDR1 MDHEN and CDR2 SYDVKM. V lost 7 bases to trimming and J lost 8 bases; unmatched junction nucleotides: 22. CDR3 DNA: TGTGCCAGCACCCTTAGGGGTGGCTGGGGGACAGTGAACGGCTACACCTTC. This sequence encodes CASTLRGGWGTVNGYTF.

The chain carries TRBV20-1 and TRBJ2-1; TRBD1 aligns across 9 bases. Trimming at V came to 3 bases and at J to 7 bases, leaving 4 bases not matched to a gene. Germline loops: CDR1 DFQATT, CDR2 SNEGSKA (reference sequence). The CDR3 contains 13 residues. The CDR3 here is CSASSDRGNEQFF. The CDR3 coding sequence is TGCAGTGCTAGTAGCGACAGGGGGAATGAGCAGTTCTTC.

This clone was seen only a few times. This chain connects TRBV24-1 to TRBJ1-1; the D gene is possibly TRBD1 (5 bases). Germline CDR1 and CDR2: KGHDR and SFDVKD. The CDR3 extends over 14 amino acids. With 7 bases removed from V and 1 base from J, the gap between germline ends came to 12 bases. The CDR3 coding sequence is TGTGCCACCAGAGATGGGGGGTCGAACACTGAAGCTTTCTTT. It codes for CATRDGGSNTEAFF.

This clone occurred a few times. The chain uses TRBV7-2 and TRBJ1-1, with D hard to call. V lost 1 base to trimming and J lost 1 base, with 7 bases between them. Germline loops: CDR1 SGHTA, CDR2 FQGNSA. The CDR3 contains 14 residues. Here the CDR3 DNA reads TGTGCCAGCAGCTTAGATTGGGCGAACACTGAAGCTTTCTTT. Translation: CASSLDWANTEAFF.

V gene TRBV4-1 combines with J gene TRBJ2-5; 7 positions agree with TRBD2. The CDR3 is 17 residues long. The germline V gene has CDR1 MGHRA and CDR2 YSYEKL. V lost 0 bases to trimming and J lost 5 bases; unmatched junction nucleotides: 12. The CDR3 nucleotides read TGCGCCAGCAGCCAAGAGCAAGCGGGGTTTAATGCGGAGACCCAGTACTTC. It translates to CASSQEQAGFNAETQYF.

The J gene is TRBJ2-2, the V gene TRBV2, with D possibly matching TRBD1 (7 bases). The CDR3 contains 15 residues. Trimming removed 5 bases at V and 1 base at J, with 11 bases between. The V gene's germline CDR1 is SNHLY and CDR2 FYNNEI. The CDR3 protein is CASSYRGGNTGELFF. CDR3 bases: TGTGCCAGCAGTTACAGGGGAGGGAACACCGGGGAGCTGTTTTTT.

The J gene is TRBJ2-2, the V gene TRBV10-3; a weak D match, TRBD1 (6 bases). The CDR3 is 13 amino acids. Per germline, CDR1 ENHRY and CDR2 SYGVKD. Trimming cost V 11 bases and J 6 bases, with 16 bases left between them. In DNA, the CDR3 is TGTGCCGGAGGACAGAAAATGGCCGGGGAGCTGTTTTTT. Protein: CAGGQKMAGELFF.

The chain has TRBV6-5 and TRBJ2-1; 7 bases line up with TRBD2. Losses at the gene ends were 6 bases for V and 14 bases for J; bases not matched to a gene: 13. The CDR3 loop spans 13 amino acids. CDR1 is MNHEY and CDR2 is SVGAGI in the germline V gene. This chain's CDR3 is CASSRGVGVDKFF. The CDR3 region has the DNA TGTGCCAGCAGCCGGGGGGTTGGGGTTGATAAGTTCTTC.

V is TRBV19 and J is TRBJ1-6; 9 nucleotides line up with TRBD1. Germline V gives CDR1 LNHDA, CDR2 SQIVND (reference sequence). The CDR3 extends over 16 amino acids. J lost 6 bases, V lost 3 bases, and 6 bases had no gene match. CDR3 in DNA: TGTGCCAGTAGTATCTTCAGGGGACAGGGTAATTCACCCCTCCACTTT. This encodes CASSIFRGQGNSPLHF.

The DNA for the CDR3 is TGTGCCAGCAGCCACCGAGGGACAGGGGGGACAGATACGCAGTATTTT. Protein sequence: CASSHRGTGGTDTQYF. The rearrangement joins TRBV3-1 (or the pseudogene TRBV3-2) to TRBJ2-3, with 11 bases that match TRBD1. Germline lookup yields CDR1 LGHDT and CDR2 YNNKEL (reference sequence). V shed 3 bases, J shed 3 bases, and the junction held 5 bases outside the gene matches. CDR3 size: 16 residues.

The gene calls are TRBV18 and TRBJ2-3; 8 nucleotides line up with TRBD1. Per germline, CDR1 KGHSH and CDR2 LQKENI. The trim removed 0 bases at V and 0 bases at J, leaving 2 bases unmatched. The CDR3 runs to 16 residues. CDR3 in DNA: TGTGCCAGCTCACCACCGGGACAGGCTAGCACAGATACGCAGTATTTT. Translating it yields CASSPPGQASTDTQYF.

This clone was seen a handful of times. The chain joins TRBV3-1 (or the pseudogene TRBV3-2) to TRBJ2-5; D gene unclear. Germline assignment: CDR1 LGHDT and CDR2 YNNKEL (reference sequence). V was pared by 1 base and J by 4 bases, with 7 bases between. CDR3 length: 13 residues. CDR3 sequence (DNA): TGTGCCAGCAGCCAAGGAGCAGGAGAGACCCAGTACTTC. This gives the protein CASSQGAGETQYF.

The genes are TRBV7-2 and TRBJ1-2; D remains unclear. Trimming removed 5 bases from V and 5 bases from J, with 12 bases in between. The CDR3 is 13 amino acids. CDR1 and CDR2 (germline): SGHTA, FQGNSA. This CDR3 reads CASSPPGMYGYTF. The CDR3 bases are TGTGCCAGCAGCCCACCCGGGATGTATGGCTACACCTTC.